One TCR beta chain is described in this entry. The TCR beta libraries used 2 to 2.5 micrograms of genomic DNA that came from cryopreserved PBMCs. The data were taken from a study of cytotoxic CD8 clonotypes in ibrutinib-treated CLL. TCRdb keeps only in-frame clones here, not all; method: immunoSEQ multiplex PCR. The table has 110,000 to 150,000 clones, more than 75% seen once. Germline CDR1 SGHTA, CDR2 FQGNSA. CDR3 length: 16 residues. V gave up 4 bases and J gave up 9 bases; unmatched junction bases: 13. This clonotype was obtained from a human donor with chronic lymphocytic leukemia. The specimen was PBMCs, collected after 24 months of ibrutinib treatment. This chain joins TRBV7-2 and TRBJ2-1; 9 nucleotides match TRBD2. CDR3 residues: CASSSQRAGGRGEQFF. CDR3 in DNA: TGTGCCAGCAGCTCCCAGCGGGCGGGGGGGCGTGGTGAGCAGTTCTTC. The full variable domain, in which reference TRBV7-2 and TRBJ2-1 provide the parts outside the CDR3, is GAGVSQSPSNKVTEKGKDVELRCDPISGHTALYWYRQSLGQGLEFLIYFQGNSAPDKSGLPSDRFSAERTGGSVSTLTIQRTQQEDSAVYLCASSSQRAGGRGEQFFGPGTRLTVL.